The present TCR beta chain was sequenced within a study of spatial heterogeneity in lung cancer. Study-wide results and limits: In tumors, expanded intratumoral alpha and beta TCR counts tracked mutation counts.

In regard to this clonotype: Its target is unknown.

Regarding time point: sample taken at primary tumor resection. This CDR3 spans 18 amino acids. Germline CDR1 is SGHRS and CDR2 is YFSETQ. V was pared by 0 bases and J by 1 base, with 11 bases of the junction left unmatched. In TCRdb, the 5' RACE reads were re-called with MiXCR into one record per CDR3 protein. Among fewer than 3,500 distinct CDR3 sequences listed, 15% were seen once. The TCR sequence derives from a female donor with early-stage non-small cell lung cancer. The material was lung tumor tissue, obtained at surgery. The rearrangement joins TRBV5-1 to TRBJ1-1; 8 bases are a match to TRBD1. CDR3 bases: TGCGCCAGCAGCTTGGGACAGGGGTTAAATAGAGCGAACACTGAAGCTTTCTTT. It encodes CASSLGQGLNRANTEAFF.